Following are 4 T cell receptor beta chains from one sample sequenced in a study of T cell clusters in autoimmune cytopenias. Multiplex touch-down PCR amplified TRB using TRB-A and TRB-B pools in one tube. No DNA is given; TCRdb re-called the multiplex PCR reads and lists each CDR3 protein once. The sample data list fewer than 3,500 distinct CDR3 sequences. TRB amplification used 250 ng of peripheral blood genomic DNA. The material sequenced was peripheral blood. These receptors were obtained from a human donor with an autoimmune cytopenia or autoimmune hepatitis (not recorded which).

Considering frequency, this clonotype is medium-sized. This chain connects TRBV12-3 or TRBV12-4 to TRBJ1-2; there is no DNA to check the TCRdb D call of TRBD1. CDR3 length equals 15 residues. CDR3 protein: CASSSGTGLRDGYTF.

V is TRBV27 and J is TRBJ1-1; without DNA, the TCRdb call of TRBD1 cannot be checked. CDR1 MNHEY and CDR2 SMNVEV come from the germline V gene (reference sequence). CDR3 size: 14 residues. CDR3 sequence reads: CASSPQGPNTEAFF.

Frequency places this clonotype as medium-sized. V usage is TRBV7-6 and J usage is TRBJ2-2; the TCRdb call, TRBD1, lacks DNA for checking. The CDR3 is 15 residues long. Germline V CDR1 and CDR2: SGHVS, FNYEAQ. This CDR3 is CASSYDRLNTGELFF.

According to its frequency, this clonotype is medium-sized. V gene TRBV19 combines with J gene TRBJ1-4; absent DNA, TCRdb's TRBD1 call cannot be checked. The CDR3 has 16 amino acids. Germline V CDR1 and CDR2: LNHDA, SQIVND (reference sequence). The CDR3 loop is CASSIGTGTTNEKLFF.